This T cell receptor (beta chain) appears in the sequencing data of a study of breast tumors, draining lymph nodes, adjacent tissues. V lost 7 bases and J lost 8, with 21 bases in between. The CDR3 extends over 15 amino acids. Axillary draining lymph nodes of breast cancer patients supplied the node samples. TCRdb called the multiplex PCR reads again in MiXCR, with one record for every CDR3 protein. The sample includes approximately 130,000 distinct CDR3 sequences, 21% of them seen just once. This clonotype was seen only a few times. The source of this sequence is a female donor with breast cancer. Some clones in this sample may be carry-over from other donors' samples. Sequenced sample: axillary lymph node tissue. This chain joins TRBV12-3 or TRBV12-4 and TRBJ2-1; tentatively, D is TRBD1 or TRBD2 (5 bases each). The CDR3 spells CASTLAGARGYEQFF. The CDR3 nucleotides read TGTGCCAGCACACTCGCCGGGGCTAGGGGCTATGAGCAGTTCTTC.